One and the same sample provided the 7 T cell receptor beta chains below, sequenced in a study of cytomegalovirus exposure and HLA in healthy donors. PCR involved 60 Vbeta and 13 Jbeta primers. TCRdb's table, derived via immunoSEQ multiplex PCR, lists solely in-frame clones and lacks some. The sample lists approximately 160,000 clones; around two thirds were seen once. The sequencing input was PBMCs. All receptors come from a man in his fifties or sixties in good health and CMV-seronegative.

The J gene is TRBJ2-5, the V gene TRBV5-1, with 10 bases fitting TRBD2. CDR3 length equals 15 residues. V was clipped by 3 bases and J by 5 bases; unmatched bases: 7. The V gene's germline CDR1 is SGHRS and CDR2 YFSETQ. This CDR3 reads CASSWLAGVEETQYF. The CDR3 nucleotides read TGCGCCAGCAGCTGGCTAGCGGGGGTTGAGGAGACCCAGTACTTC. Looking up the rest from reference TRBV5-1 and TRBJ2-5 gives the full variable domain: KAGVTQTPRYLIKTRGQQVTLSCSPISGHRSVSWYQQTPGQGLQFLFEYFSETQRNKGNFPGRFSGRQFSNSRSEMNVSTLELGDSALYLCASSWLAGVEETQYFGPGTRLLVL.

The rearrangement joins TRBV6-1 to TRBJ2-7, with D unresolved. Trimming removed 1 base at V and 3 bases at J, with 7 bases between. This CDR3 contains 13 residues. Germline loops: CDR1 MNHNS, CDR2 SASEGT. CDR3 sequence (DNA): TGTGCCAGCAGTGAAGGCTACAGCTACGAGCAGTACTTC. This gives the protein CASSEGYSYEQYF.

The rearrangement uses TRBV2 and TRBJ2-7, with 8 nucleotides matching TRBD1. The length of the CDR3 is 15 residues. Germline lookup yields CDR1 SNHLY and CDR2 FYNNEI. V was pared by 5 bases and J by 2 bases, with 8 bases of the junction left unmatched. DNA for the CDR3: TGTGCCAGCAGTACGGACAGGGCCCCGACCTACGAGCAGTACTTC. This encodes CASSTDRAPTYEQYF.

This clone came up once. CDR3 bases: TGTGCCAGCAGCGATGGACAGGATGGAATCTATGGCTACACCTTC. It translates to CASSDGQDGIYGYTF. The chain has TRBV7-9 and TRBJ1-2; 7 positions agree with TRBD1. Germline assignment: CDR1 SEHNR and CDR2 FQNEAQ (reference sequence). V shed 5 bases and J 4 bases; nucleotides not matched to a gene: 10. The CDR3 runs to 15 residues.

This chain links TRBV5-3 with TRBJ1-5; no clear D. TRBV5-3 is given ORF status, its function remaining uncertain. The CDR3 length is 15 residues. Trimming took 5 bases from V and 2 from J, leaving 14 bases between them. Here the CDR3 reads CARSLVEMGNQPQHF. The DNA of the CDR3 is TGTGCCAGAAGTCTTGTGGAGATGGGCAATCAGCCCCAGCATTTT.

The chain links TRBV7-9 to TRBJ2-7, with D possibly TRBD1 on 6 matching bases. The CDR3 totals 13 residues. The germline CDR1 and CDR2 sequences are SEHNR and FQNEAQ (reference sequence). V was cut by 2 bases and J by 7 bases, with 12 bases left in between. The chain's CDR3 is CASSLTGLWEQYF. The CDR3 DNA follows: TGTGCCAGCAGCTTAACAGGGTTGTGGGAGCAGTACTTC.

V is TRBV19 and J is TRBJ1-2, with 11 bases that match TRBD1. The CDR3 consists of 15 residues. V trimming: 5 bases; J trimming: 5 bases; junction bases outside the gene matches: 7. In germline, CDR1 is LNHDA, CDR2 SQIVND (reference sequence). As DNA, the CDR3 is TGTGCCAGTAGTCTCGGACAGGGGGCAGATTATGGCTACACCTTC. Its translation: CASSLGQGADYGYTF.